The 31 T cell receptor beta chains below all came from one sample that was sequenced in a study of beta chain features in type 1 diabetes. The investigators reverse transcribed all of the isolated RNA, so they sequenced expressed TCRB transcripts. Produced via immunoSEQ multiplex PCR; TCRdb's table is partial and in-frame only. The data hold 250,000 or so clones, with 25% to 30% observed a single time. Sequencing used central memory CD4+ T cells from blood. The receptors come from a man between 25 and 39 years old in good health.

This chain connects TRBV4-1 to TRBJ2-6; D is unclear. This CDR3 is 15 amino acids long. V was pared by 1 base and J by 4 bases, with 8 bases between. CDR1 is MGHRA, CDR2 YSYEKL, per germline. The DNA of the CDR3 is TGCGCCAGCAGCCAAGTCGTTGGCGGGGCCAACGTCCTGACTTTC. It specifies CASSQVVGGANVLTF.

The chain combines TRBV18 with TRBJ2-3, with D perhaps TRBD2 (5 bases). From germline, CDR1 is KGHSH and CDR2 LQKENI. The length of the CDR3 is 12 residues. V was shortened by 10 bases and J by 4 bases, with 12 bases between the two germline ends. CDR3 loop: CANGEGPDTQYF. CDR3 in DNA: TGTGCCAACGGGGAAGGCCCAGATACGCAGTATTTT.

This clone was picked up a small number of times. The V call is TRBV7-9, the J call TRBJ1-6; no reliable D call. From germline, CDR1 is SEHNR and CDR2 FQNEAQ (reference sequence). Deletions cut 5 bases from V and 10 bases from J, with 12 bases between. The CDR3 has 13 amino acids. CDR3 sequence (DNA): TGTGCCAGCAGCCCCTCACGAGAATCACCCCTCCACTTT. Translation gives CASSPSRESPLHF.

This chain uses TRBV29-1 with TRBJ2-7; 9 nucleotides agree with TRBD2. With V trimmed by 6 bases and J by 0 bases, 12 bases remained unmatched. This CDR3 spans 16 amino acids. The germline V gene encodes CDR1 SQVTM and CDR2 ANQGSEA. CDR3 bases: TGCAGCGTCCGATTTAGCGGGAGTTCCTTCTCCTACGAGCAGTACTTC. Its translation: CSVRFSGSSFSYEQYF.

This clone occurred a few times. V gene TRBV10-3 combines with J gene TRBJ2-7, with D possibly matching TRBD1 (7 bases). The CDR3 sequence is 14 residues long. Per the germline V gene, CDR1 is ENHRY and CDR2 is SYGVKD. The V and J ends lost 10 bases and 2 bases respectively, with 18 bases between them. The CDR3 DNA sequence: TGTGCCAGCGATCTTGGAGGGACAGCCTACGAGCAGTACTTC. Encoded protein: CASDLGGTAYEQYF.

This clone came up a few times. The V call is TRBV7-8, the J call TRBJ2-3; D remains unclear. Germline V gives CDR1 SGHVS, CDR2 FQNEAQ. The CDR3 covers 14 residues. Between the trimmed V and J ends, which lost 8 bases and 3 bases, there was a span of 15 bases. This chain's CDR3 is CASGPDTRTDTQYF. DNA of the CDR3: TGTGCCAGCGGACCAGACACCCGGACAGATACGCAGTATTTT.

Notes on this clone: This sample also contains other DNA sequences that code for the same CDR3. The DNA for the CDR3 is TGTGCCAGCTCACCCCAGGTTGGCACAAACAATGAGCAGTTCTTC. This sequence encodes CASSPQVGTNNEQFF. The chain recombines TRBV18 with TRBJ2-1; no clear D gene. CDR1 is KGHSH and CDR2 is LQKENI in the germline V gene. The V end was cut by 3 bases, the J end by 5 bases, with 14 bases between. This CDR3 comprises 15 residues.

The chain uses TRBV2 and TRBJ1-5; possible D gene TRBD1, 5 bases. The CDR3 runs 14 residues. Germline V gives CDR1 SNHLY, CDR2 FYNNEI. V dropped 5 bases and J dropped 1 base, with 9 bases sitting between them. In DNA, the CDR3 is TGTGCCAGCAGTAGGGGAGGAAGCAATCAGCCCCAGCATTTT. Translated: CASSRGGSNQPQHF.

The sample holds a few counts of this clone. This chain uses TRBV5-6 with TRBJ1-5, with TRBD1 as a possible D gene (6 bases). Germline loops: CDR1 SGHDT, CDR2 YYEEEE. CDR3 size: 16 residues. Deletions cut 4 bases from V and 4 bases from J, with 18 bases between. Here the CDR3 reads CASSRFQARGNQPQHF. The CDR3 DNA reads as TGTGCCAGCAGCCGTTTTCAGGCAAGGGGGAATCAGCCCCAGCATTTT.

The table lists this clone with a count of one. The chain has TRBV27 and TRBJ2-7; unclear D gene. The V end was cut by 6 bases, the J end by 0 bases, with 9 bases between. This CDR3 contains 13 residues. CDR1 and CDR2 (germline): MNHEY, SMNVEV (reference sequence). The CDR3: CASRPWDSYEQYF. In DNA, the CDR3 is TGTGCCAGCAGACCCTGGGACTCCTACGAGCAGTACTTC.

A few counts support this clone. This chain links TRBV2 with TRBJ2-3; no clear D gene. Germline V gene data show CDR1 as SNHLY and CDR2 as FYNNEI. Trimming shortened V by 8 bases and J by 6 bases, and 15 bases separated the two germline ends. The CDR3 is 13 residues long. CDR3 protein: CASASARADTQYF. The CDR3 DNA reads TGTGCCAGCGCCTCGGCCCGGGCGGATACGCAGTATTTT.

This clone has more than one count but fewer than ten. The gene calls are TRBV30 and TRBJ2-7; 7 bases line up with TRBD1. Germline V gene lookup returns CDR1 GTSNPN and CDR2 SVGIG (reference sequence). The CDR3 contains 14 residues. Trimming at V came to 0 bases and at J to 6 bases, leaving 8 bases not matched to a gene. CDR3 loop: CAWSVDRSAPEQYF. In DNA, the CDR3 is TGTGCCTGGAGTGTGGACAGGTCCGCTCCCGAGCAGTACTTC.

CDR3: CASSSKPRDIVNNEQFF. CDR3 DNA: TGTGCCAGCAGCTCCAAACCCCGGGACATAGTCAACAATGAGCAGTTCTTC. The rearrangement links TRBV7-2 to TRBJ2-1, with a possible D match to TRBD1 (6 bases). Per germline, CDR1 SGHTA and CDR2 FQGNSA. CDR3 length: 17 amino acids. The ends were cut back, 4 bases at V and 5 bases at J, with 21 bases in the middle.

The CDR3 DNA follows: TGCAGCGGACGGGTTACGCGAAGCGAAAAACTGTTTTTT. Its translation: CSGRVTRSEKLFF. The V gene is TRBV29-1, the J gene TRBJ1-4; no reliable D call. This CDR3 has 13 residues. Deletions cut 7 bases from V and 8 bases from J, with 17 bases between. CDR1 and CDR2 (germline): SQVTM, ANQGSEA.

This clone was seen a few times. The chain couples TRBV7-6 to TRBJ2-5; D is possibly TRBD2 (6 bases). The V end lost 4 bases, the J end lost 2 bases, and 23 bases lay between the germline ends. CDR1 and CDR2 from the germline V gene are SGHVS and FNYEAQ. The CDR3 runs to 18 residues. In DNA form, the CDR3 reads TGTGCCAGCAGCTCGAAATCCCCGGGGGTCAGGCCTCAAGAGACCCAGTACTTC. Protein product: CASSSKSPGVRPQETQYF.

The chain carries TRBV7-2 and TRBJ1-4; the match to TRBD1 covers 9 bases. The CDR3 covers 16 residues. V shed 4 bases and J 9 bases; nucleotides not matched to a gene: 12. Per the germline V gene, CDR1 is SGHTA and CDR2 is FQGNSA. The CDR3 reads CASSSRLGTGNQKLFF. CDR3 bases: TGTGCCAGCAGCTCCCGTTTGGGGACAGGGAACCAAAAACTGTTTTTT. Supplemented by reference TRBV7-2 and TRBJ1-4, the full variable domain reads GAGVSQSPSNKVTEKGKDVELRCDPISGHTALYWYRQSLGQGLEFLIYFQGNSAPDKSGLPSDRFSAERTGGSVSTLTIQRTQQEDSAVYLCASSSRLGTGNQKLFFGSGTQLSVL.

This clone turned up a few times. This sequence joins TRBV21-1 and TRBJ2-2; the DNA was not compared with TRBD1, the D call given in the table. TRBV21-1 is shown as a pseudogene. This CDR3 region has 17 residues. The CDR3 region has the DNA TGTGCCAGCAGCAAAGAAGTCGGACAGGAGAGCACCGGGGAGCTGTTTTTT. Translating it yields CASSKEVGQESTGELFF.

Only a few counts were recorded for this clone. The chain recombines TRBV11-2 with TRBJ2-5; perhaps D is TRBD1 or TRBD2 (5 bases each). This CDR3 contains 14 residues. The germline V and J ends were trimmed by 1 base and 4 bases, with 10 bases remaining between them. Germline CDR1 reads SGHAT; CDR2 reads FQNNGV. The CDR3 sequence: CASSLGIGTETQYF. The DNA for the CDR3 is TGTGCCAGCAGCTTAGGTATAGGGACAGAGACCCAGTACTTC.

The chain links TRBV5-1 to TRBJ1-1; maybe TRBD1 (6 bases). V lost 0 bases and J lost 0, with 15 bases in between. Germline CDR1 reads SGHRS; CDR2 reads YFSETQ. The CDR3 has 17 amino acids. The CDR3 DNA reads TGCGCCAGCAGCTTGGGAACCGCAGGGGCGCTGAACACTGAAGCTTTCTTT. Translating gives CASSLGTAGALNTEAFF. Complete variable domain (other parts from reference TRBV5-1 and TRBJ1-1): KAGVTQTPRYLIKTRGQQVTLSCSPISGHRSVSWYQQTPGQGLQFLFEYFSETQRNKGNFPGRFSGRQFSNSRSEMNVSTLELGDSALYLCASSLGTAGALNTEAFFGQGTRLTVV.

The chain couples TRBV30 to TRBJ2-7, with D unclear. The CDR3 contains 13 residues. Trimming shortened V by 0 bases and J by 6 bases, and 12 bases separated the two germline ends. CDR1 is GTSNPN, CDR2 SVGIG, per germline (reference sequence). The CDR3 sequence is CAWSVQYPPEQYF. As DNA, the CDR3 is TGTGCCTGGAGTGTACAATACCCGCCCGAGCAGTACTTC.

This clone has more than one count but fewer than ten. The chain has TRBV11-2 and TRBJ2-1, with D uncertain. The CDR3 extends over 14 amino acids. V dropped 5 bases and J dropped 8 bases, with 16 bases sitting between them. Germline assignment: CDR1 SGHAT and CDR2 FQNNGV. CDR3 residues: CASSEVAVSDEQFF. In DNA, the CDR3 is TGTGCCAGCAGCGAGGTGGCCGTGTCGGATGAGCAGTTCTTC.

The V call is TRBV6-5, the J call TRBJ2-1; TRBD1 might be the D (5 bases). Trimming removed 6 bases from V and 9 bases from J, with 18 bases in between. The CDR3 runs to 14 residues. Germline V CDR1 and CDR2: MNHEY, SVGAGI. The CDR3, as DNA: TGTGCCAGCAGCCGGAAACAGGACCGAACTGAGCAGTTCTTC. As protein: CASSRKQDRTEQFF.

V usage is TRBV5-4 and J usage is TRBJ2-5, with D possibly TRBD2 on 5 matching bases. Germline CDR1 SGHNT, CDR2 YYREEE (reference sequence). V lost 2 bases to trimming and J lost 3 bases, with 14 bases between them. The CDR3 loop spans 15 amino acids. The CDR3 loop is CASSLSGSREETQYF. The CDR3 DNA reads TGTGCCAGCAGCTTAAGCGGTTCACGGGAAGAGACCCAGTACTTC.

The chain links TRBV6-1 to TRBJ1-2; a weak D match, TRBD1 (5 bases). Trimming left V 0 bases short and J 5 bases short, with 13 bases between. The CDR3 length is 15 residues. The germline V gene has CDR1 MNHNS and CDR2 SASEGT. The CDR3, as DNA: TGTGCCAGCAGTGAAGCTCCGCACGGGGGTTATGGCTACACCTTC. Translation: CASSEAPHGGYGYTF.

The gene calls are TRBV9 and TRBJ2-3; 11 nucleotides align to TRBD2. The ends lost 3 bases at V and 2 bases at J; junction bases unmatched: 5. Germline loops: CDR1 SGDLS, CDR2 YYNGEE. This CDR3 region has 16 residues. The chain's CDR3 is CASSASGLAATDTQYF. CDR3 nucleotides: TGTGCCAGCAGCGCTTCGGGACTAGCGGCCACAGATACGCAGTATTTT.

This clone came up many times. The chain combines TRBV9 with TRBJ2-1; unclear D gene. Germline values: CDR1 SGDLS, CDR2 YYNGEE. This CDR3 region has 14 residues. Trimming removed 3 bases from V and 9 bases from J, with 16 bases in between. CDR3 loop: CASSASPFGGEQFF. For the CDR3, the DNA is TGTGCCAGCAGCGCCAGCCCCTTTGGCGGTGAGCAGTTCTTC. Filled out from reference TRBV9 and TRBJ2-1, the complete variable domain reads DSGVTQTPKHLITATGQRVTLRCSPRSGDLSVYWYQQSLDQGLQFLIQYYNGEERAKGNILERFSAQQFPDLHSELNLSSLELGDSALYFCASSASPFGGEQFFGPGTRLTVL.

The V call is TRBV18, the J call TRBJ1-6; D is unclear. The CDR3 is made up of 15 amino acids. Trimming left V 2 bases short and J 7 bases short, with 12 bases between. The germline V gene encodes CDR1 KGHSH and CDR2 LQKENI. This CDR3 is CASSPIGDGNSPLHF. For the CDR3, the DNA is TGTGCCAGCTCACCAATAGGAGATGGGAATTCACCCCTCCACTTT.

This clone appeared a few times. This chain joins TRBV6-1 and TRBJ1-2; D is uncertain. The CDR3 has 11 residues. The V gene lost 4 bases and the J gene lost 3 bases, with 3 bases spanning the gap. Per germline, CDR1 MNHNS and CDR2 SASEGT. CDR3 DNA: TGTGCCAGCAGTGGGCACTATGGCTACACCTTC. It specifies CASSGHYGYTF.

This clone turned up a few times. This sequence joins TRBV5-1 and TRBJ2-5, with 7 bases matching TRBD1. V was pared by 0 bases and J by 4 bases, with 6 bases of the junction left unmatched. Germline CDR1 SGHRS, CDR2 YFSETQ. The CDR3 loop spans 15 amino acids. The CDR3: CASSLAPYRGETQYF. CDR3 coding DNA: TGCGCCAGCAGCTTGGCTCCCTACAGGGGAGAGACCCAGTACTTC.

The V call is TRBV19, the J call TRBJ1-6, with a possible D match to TRBD1 (6 bases). Trimming took off 6 bases at V and 8 bases at J, with 17 bases between the two ends. Per germline, CDR1 LNHDA and CDR2 SQIVND (reference sequence). The CDR3 length is 15 residues. The CDR3 region is CASSPEQGTYSPLHF. The CDR3 nucleotides are TGTGCCAGTAGCCCCGAACAGGGCACGTATTCACCCCTCCACTTT.

This clone showed up just a few times. The rearrangement links TRBV6-5 to TRBJ2-1, with D perhaps matching TRBD1 (6 bases). CDR3 length: 13 amino acids. Trimming took off 8 bases at V and 3 bases at J, with 11 bases between the two ends. Germline CDR1 is MNHEY and CDR2 is SVGAGI. The DNA for the CDR3 is TGTGCCAGCCGTGACAGGAGCTACAATGAGCAGTTCTTC. Translating gives CASRDRSYNEQFF.